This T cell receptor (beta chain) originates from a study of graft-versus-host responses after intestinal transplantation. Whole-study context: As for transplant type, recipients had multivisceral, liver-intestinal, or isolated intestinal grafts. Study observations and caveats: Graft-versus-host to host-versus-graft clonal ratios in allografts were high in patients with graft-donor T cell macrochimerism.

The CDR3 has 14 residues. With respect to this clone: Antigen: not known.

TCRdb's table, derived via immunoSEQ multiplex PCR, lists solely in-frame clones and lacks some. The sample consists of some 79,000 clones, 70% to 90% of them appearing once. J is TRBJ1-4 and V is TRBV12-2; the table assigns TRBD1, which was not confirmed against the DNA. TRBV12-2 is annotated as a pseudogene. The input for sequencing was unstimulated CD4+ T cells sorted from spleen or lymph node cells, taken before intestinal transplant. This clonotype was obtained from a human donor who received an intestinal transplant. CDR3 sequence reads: CASRSDRGNEKLFF. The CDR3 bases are TGTGCAAGTCGCTCGGACAGGGGGAATGAAAAACTGTTTTTT.